This record concerns one T cell receptor (beta chain) sequence. This clone has a handful of counts. It lacks a known antigen. One base away there is no much larger clone; base qualities are not given. The cohort comprised some 730 healthy bone marrow donors. All cohort members were sampled while nominally healthy, although unrecorded immune exposures were likely present. The donor was CMV seronegative and belonged to the group of several hundred seronegative cohort members. Every donor gave a peripheral blood sample, and the peripheral blood mononuclear cells from that sample were used for TCR beta sequencing. Genomic DNA extraction from the blood cell samples was performed with the Qiagen DNeasy Blood Extraction Kit. This record comes from a study of cytomegalovirus exposure and HLA in healthy donors (dated by TCRdb to the late 2010s). Looking at the study overall: According to an earlier analysis of around 600 of the donors, 200 million or so T cells yielded 95 million to 140 million unique TCR beta sequences and approximately 280 Gb of sequence data. In an earlier analysis of roughly 580 of the donors, high-throughput TCR beta sequencing was used to judge whether each TCR beta V gene segment behaved as functional or pseudogenic. Approximately 300 gigabases of sequencing data and around 90 million unique TCR sequences made up an early release that covered about 640 HLA-typed donors. Donor age, sex, ethnicity and CMV serostatus were compiled alongside the repertoire data. A later genetic analysis took genome-wide SNP genotypes for about 65% of the 666 donors and used that subset as a discovery cohort. Every repertoire in the discovery cohort had been generated on one and the same sequencing platform. The T cell repertoires of several hundred subjects were profiled by immunosequencing and related to cytomegalovirus serostatus. To predict cytomegalovirus infection status, the study combined high-throughput TCR immunosequencing, statistical association of individual TCRs with disease status, and machine learning. Besides the first cohort of 500 to 700 subjects, a separate validation cohort made up of over 100 different subjects was used. In a later analysis, previously published TCR beta repertoires from hundreds of donors were re-analyzed and high-resolution HLA genotyping was added so that TCR occurrence patterns could be studied. The number of typed donors differed by locus: about 629-630 for A, B, C, DRB1 and DQB1; 500 to 550 for DQA1; around 580 for DPA1; and around 450 for DPB1. In the later analysis, no new phenotypic data were used to find candidate immune exposures; instead, reliance was placed on TCR beta sequences and their occurrence across donors. Among 300 to 450 genotyped donors of the cohort, an average of 235,054 unique TCR beta nucleotide sequences were sequenced per donor, 15% to 20% of them non-productive. The genetic ancestry cluster associated with self-reported Caucasian donors included roughly 84% of the approximately 410 genotyped donors. About five DR-DQ haplotypes were treated as single units for association and clustering because of strong linkage in the cohort. Class I and class II HLA loci were covered by the typing at four-digit resolution. The study aimed to test whether cataloging public T cell receptors could reveal signatures of past pathogen exposure. Broader findings and caveats from the paper: Sequencing depth was assumed to be roughly uniform across donors in the presence/absence analyses, though that assumption may not hold. An earlier analysis of 587 of the donors showed that most TCR beta V segments appeared in productive rearrangements either about 87% or about 30% of the time, which broadly matched IMGT annotations. A few of the identified cytomegalovirus-associated TCR beta chains were confirmed in vitro to be specific for cytomegalovirus antigens. Strong co-occurrence of HLA alleles, especially DR and DQ, made assigning TCR associations to individual alleles difficult. Because some donors lacked HLA typing at each locus, the association tests relied only on the typed subset. According to a later genetic analysis, donors in an Asian-associated ancestry cluster had fewer N-insertions in productive TCRs than the roughly 670-donor mean. A further reported finding was that TCR beta sequences accurately predicted the HLA-A and HLA-B alleles for most subjects in the first cohort. It was suggested by the authors that the approach could potentially be generalized to other disease states and immunological phenotypes. Several of the top co-occurrence clusters appeared to be linked to parvovirus B19, influenza, CMV and Epstein-Barr virus, according to a later analysis. Specific HLA alleles were associated with 16,951 TCR beta sequences at a false discovery rate of 0.05 in a later analysis. Linkage disequilibrium might explain the correlated functional status among segregating V segments, but an unknown experimental factor could not be excluded. The sequencing pipeline was judged likely to have produced a cluster of highly shared sequence variants as a technical artifact. The study gave a list of 150 to 200 TCR beta chains associated with cytomegalovirus. The only immune exposure information available for the cohort was CMV serostatus. Cytomegalovirus status was reported to be diagnosed by the classifier with high specificity and sensitivity in both the original and validation cohorts. Because the 87-base-pair reads could not distinguish some IMGT-functional V segments, including TRBV6-2 and TRBV6-3, those segments were excluded. In a later analysis, HLA-associated TCR beta chains showed more clonal expansion and lower generation probabilities than non-associated chains that were equally common. Only TCR beta chains were sequenced in this cohort, and the absence of alpha or paired-chain data limited detectable features. According to a later analysis, TCR association rates differed among HLA loci, with DRB1 alleles showing the most associated TCRs and HLA-C alleles showing the fewest. An association between a missense DCLRE1C variant and V-gene and J-gene trimming of TCR beta chains was found in a later genetic analysis and replicated in an independent cohort. A later analysis found that most CMV-associated TCR beta chains appeared HLA-restricted, with HLA associations seemingly driven largely by CMV exposure. Because counts were too low, about 18 rarely observed V segments, including chromosome 9 orphons, were left out of the earlier analysis of a few hundred of the donors. Most TCR sequences were observed very rarely across donors, whereas some public TCRs were present in many individuals.

From V the trimming removes 6 bases and from J it removes 9 bases, while the gene matches leave 7 bases of the junction unaccounted for. The germline V gene supplies CDR1 SQVTM and CDR2 ANQGSEA. The CDR3 runs 12 amino acids, cysteine and phenylalanine included. Only CDR3 DNA is held: 36 bases, read in frame from base 1. The library was prepared using the immunoSEQ multiplex PCR assay. For the multiplex PCR, a mixture combining 60 forward primers for TCR Vbeta segments and 13 reverse primers for TCR Jbeta segments was used. The CDR3 region of rearranged TCR beta genes was amplified from genomic DNA with a multiplex PCR assay. On the Illumina HiSeq System, the amplified TCR beta libraries were sequenced as 87-base-pair reads. The authors processed their data as follows. Across the 600 to 700 repertoires, a later analysis counted 80 million or so unique TCR beta chains, about 10 million of which were shared by at least two donors. A nearest-neighbor algorithm error-corrected the raw reads and collapsed the reads into unique sequences, merging closely related sequences to remove PCR and sequencing errors. To assign V, D and J gene segments, CDR3 sequences were aligned to IMGT reference sequences. For a sequence to be retained, a match of at least six nucleotides was required to both a V gene segment and a J gene segment. Rearrangements were classified as productive when the CDR3 lacked stop codons and remained in frame with V and J, and all other rearrangements were classified as non-productive. Following IMGT convention, CDR3 was defined as the stretch from the second conserved V-encoded cysteine to the conserved J-encoded phenylalanine. Sequences without an unambiguous match to a single V gene segment were excluded from the earlier analysis of a few hundred of the donors. In an earlier analysis of about 590 of the donors, a V segment was called functional when productive rearrangements were above 56.7%, and segregating when the standard deviation between donors exceeded 5%. A statistical classification framework was built to diagnose cytomegalovirus status from the catalog of TCR beta chain sequences. A later analysis assigned V and J genes by comparing TCR nucleotide sequences with IMGT/GENE-DB human TR gene sequences. In a later analysis, CDR3 sequences and most-parsimonious VDJ recombination scenarios were assigned using the TCRdist pipeline. In a later analysis, each TCR beta chain was defined by its CDR3 amino acid sequence together with its V-gene family, and reads lacking a unique V-gene family were excluded. A later analysis removed 500 to 600 highly shared, low-generation-probability nucleotide sequences to deal with suspected cross-contamination and a sequencing artifact. In a later analysis, a clonal expansion index was calculated for each public chain from normalized within-repertoire ranks of inferred template counts. Generation probabilities in a later analysis came from a VDJ recombination model fitted to out-of-frame rearrangements, and those results were checked against IGoR. In a later analysis, TCR-TCR, TCR-HLA and TCR-CMV co-occurrence was scored with hypergeometric tests, and a repertoire-size bias correction was applied to TCR pairs. In a later analysis, false discovery rates were estimated by permuting HLA or CMV assignments 20 times. A later analysis grouped co-occurring TCRs with DBSCAN, adding TCRdist sequence similarity when clustering within HLA-allele-positive subsets. Co-occurrence clustering excluded repertoires with fewer than 30,000 or more than 120,000 public chains, plus five with anomalous nucleotide sharing. In TCRdb, the immuneACCESS table is reduced to in-frame sequences with V and J assigned. These tables do not hold every clone; where another copy was compared, an unresolved V gene accounts for under half, and the others remain unexplained. Clone size and the V and J calls come from that table; the DNA yielded D and trimming. This sample comprises about 160,000 clones, 84% of them detected only once. 1.9% of the sample goes to the ten largest clones.

Specimen: PBMCs. This TCR was recovered from a man younger than 35 in good health and CMV-seronegative. The chain is assembled from TRBV29-1 and TRBJ2-1, with TRBD2 matching 8 junction bases. The sequence in DNA is TGCAGCGTGGGAGGACTAGCAGGTGAGCAGTTCTTC. It is translated as CSVGGLAGEQFF.